This T cell receptor (beta chain) was documented in a study of cytomegalovirus exposure and HLA in healthy donors. Overall study findings and caveats: A later analysis associated 15,000 or so TCR beta sequences with HLA alleles at a 0.05 false discovery rate. Later work showed greater clonal expansion in HLA-associated TCR beta chains than in equally common others.

PCR primers comprised 60 Vbeta and 13 Jbeta primers. The table came from immunoSEQ multiplex PCR; TCRdb's copy has only in-frame clones and leaves some out. The profile shows some 170,000 clones, 70% to 80% of them singletons. CDR1 and CDR2 from the germline V gene are LNHDA and SQIVND (reference sequence). CDR3 length: 13 residues. The ends were cut back, 7 bases at V and 2 bases at J, with 9 bases in the middle. On this clone: The antigen is unknown.

This chain joins TRBV19 and TRBJ1-5, with D possibly matching TRBD1 (6 bases). Sequencing used PBMCs. This TCR derives from a male donor in good health and CMV-seronegative. CDR3 protein: CASIGGGNQPQHF. CDR3 DNA: TGTGCCAGTATAGGGGGGGGCAATCAGCCCCAGCATTTT.